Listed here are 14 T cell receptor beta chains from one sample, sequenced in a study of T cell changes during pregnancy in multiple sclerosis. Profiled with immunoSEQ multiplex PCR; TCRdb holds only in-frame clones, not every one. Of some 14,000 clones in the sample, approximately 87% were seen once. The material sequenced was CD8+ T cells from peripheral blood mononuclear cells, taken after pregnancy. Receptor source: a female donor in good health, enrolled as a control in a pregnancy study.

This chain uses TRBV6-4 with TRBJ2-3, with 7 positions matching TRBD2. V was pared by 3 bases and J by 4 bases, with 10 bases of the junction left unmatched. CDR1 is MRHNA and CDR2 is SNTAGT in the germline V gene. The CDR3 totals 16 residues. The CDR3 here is CASSDTLADGADTQYF. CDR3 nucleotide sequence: TGTGCCAGCAGTGATACCCTAGCGGACGGGGCAGATACGCAGTATTTT.

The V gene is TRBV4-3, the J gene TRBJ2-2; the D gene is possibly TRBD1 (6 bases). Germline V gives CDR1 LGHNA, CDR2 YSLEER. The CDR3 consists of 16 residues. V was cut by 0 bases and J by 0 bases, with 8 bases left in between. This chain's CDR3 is CASSQEGTTNTGELFF. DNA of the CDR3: TGCGCCAGCAGCCAAGAAGGGACAACGAACACCGGGGAGCTGTTTTTT.

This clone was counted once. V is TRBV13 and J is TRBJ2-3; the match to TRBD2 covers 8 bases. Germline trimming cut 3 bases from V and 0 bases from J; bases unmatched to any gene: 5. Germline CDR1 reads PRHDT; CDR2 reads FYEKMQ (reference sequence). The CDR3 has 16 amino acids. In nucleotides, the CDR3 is TGTGCCAGCAGCTTCCCCACTAGCGGTAGCACAGATACGCAGTATTTT. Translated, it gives CASSFPTSGSTDTQYF.

The CDR3 sequence: CASSEAGGSGTDTQYF. CDR3 in DNA: TGTGCCAGCAGTGAAGCAGGCGGTAGCGGGACAGATACGCAGTATTTT. This sequence joins TRBV6-1 and TRBJ2-3; 7 positions agree with TRBD2. Germline V gene data show CDR1 as MNHNS and CDR2 as SASEGT. This CDR3 comprises 16 residues. J was trimmed by 3 bases and V by 0 bases; bases with no gene match: 6.

The CDR3 spells CASTHSGNGNEQFF. For the CDR3, the DNA is TGTGCCAGCACCCATAGCGGGAATGGGAATGAGCAGTTCTTC. This chain uses TRBV7-9 with TRBJ2-1; 8 positions match TRBD2. Unmatched junction bases numbered 9, after V lost 7 bases and J lost 7 bases. The CDR3 length is 14 residues. Looked up from germline, CDR1 is SEHNR and CDR2 is FQNEAQ (reference sequence).

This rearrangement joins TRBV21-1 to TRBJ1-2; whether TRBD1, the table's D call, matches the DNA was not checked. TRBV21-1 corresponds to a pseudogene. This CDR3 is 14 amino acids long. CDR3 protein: CASSKTGTNYGYTF. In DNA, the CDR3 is TGTGCCAGCAGCAAGACAGGGACCAACTATGGCTACACCTTC.

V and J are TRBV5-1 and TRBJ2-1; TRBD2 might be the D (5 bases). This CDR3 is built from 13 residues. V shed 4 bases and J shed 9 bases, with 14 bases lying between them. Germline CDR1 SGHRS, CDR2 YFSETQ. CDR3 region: CASSEDSEGEQFF. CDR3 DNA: TGCGCCAGCAGCGAGGACTCCGAGGGTGAGCAGTTCTTC.

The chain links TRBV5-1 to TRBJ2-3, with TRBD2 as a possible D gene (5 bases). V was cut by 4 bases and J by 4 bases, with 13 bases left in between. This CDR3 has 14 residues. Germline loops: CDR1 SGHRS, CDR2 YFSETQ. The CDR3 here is CASSPTGVPDTQYF. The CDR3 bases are TGCGCCAGCAGCCCGACCGGGGTCCCAGATACGCAGTATTTT.

The CDR3, as DNA: TGTGCCAGCAGTTTGTCTACAGGGGACAATTCACCCCTCCACTTT. It encodes CASSLSTGDNSPLHF. The chain joins TRBV6-9 to TRBJ1-6; the match to TRBD1 covers 7 bases. Germline V gives CDR1 MNHGY, CDR2 SVAAGI. V lost 4 bases, J lost 7 bases, and 7 bases stayed unmatched. The CDR3 runs 15 residues.

The CDR3 DNA reads as TGCAGCGTTGAAACTTGGACAGGGGGCAGGGAAAAACTGTTTTTT. Its translation is CSVETWTGGREKLFF. V is TRBV29-1 and J is TRBJ1-4; 11 nucleotides line up with TRBD1. Per the germline V gene, CDR1 is SQVTM and CDR2 is ANQGSEA. This CDR3 is 15 amino acids long. V was pared by 2 bases and J by 8 bases, with 7 bases of the junction left unmatched.

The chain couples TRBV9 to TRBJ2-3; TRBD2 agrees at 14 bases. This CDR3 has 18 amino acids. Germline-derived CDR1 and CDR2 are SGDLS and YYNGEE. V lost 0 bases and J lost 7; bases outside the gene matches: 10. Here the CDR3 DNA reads TGTGCCAGCAGCGTAGGGGTTAGTGGGACTAGCGGGAGAAATACGCAGTATTTT. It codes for CASSVGVSGTSGRNTQYF.

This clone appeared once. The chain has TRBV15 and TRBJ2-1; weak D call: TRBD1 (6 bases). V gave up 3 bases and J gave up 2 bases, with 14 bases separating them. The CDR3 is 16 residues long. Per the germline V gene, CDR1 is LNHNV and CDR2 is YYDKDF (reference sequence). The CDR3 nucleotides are TGTGCCACCAGCAGCCAGGGGTCGGGGACCTACAATGAGCAGTTCTTC. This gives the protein CATSSQGSGTYNEQFF.

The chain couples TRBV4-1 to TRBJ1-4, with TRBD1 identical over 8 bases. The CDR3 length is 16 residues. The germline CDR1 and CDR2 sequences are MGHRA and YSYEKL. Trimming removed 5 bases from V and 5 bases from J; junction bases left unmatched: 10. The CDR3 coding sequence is TGCGCCAGCAGCGATATTCGGACAGGGTTAAATGAAAAACTGTTTTTT. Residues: CASSDIRTGLNEKLFF.

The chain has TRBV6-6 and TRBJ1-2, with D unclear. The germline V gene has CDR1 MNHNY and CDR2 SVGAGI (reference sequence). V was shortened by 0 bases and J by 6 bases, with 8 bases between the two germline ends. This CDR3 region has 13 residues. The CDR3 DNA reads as TGTGCCAGCAGTTACTCGGAGGGCCATGGCTACACCTTC. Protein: CASSYSEGHGYTF.